This T cell receptor (beta chain) was sequenced during a study of cytomegalovirus exposure and HLA in healthy donors. The study, taken as a whole, reports: Immune exposure data for these donors was limited to CMV serostatus. Earlier analysis found most TCR beta V segments productive about 87% or about 30% of the time. In a later analysis, across HLA loci, associated TCR counts were highest for DRB1, lowest for HLA-C.

It was with 60 Vbeta and 13 Jbeta primers that the PCR ran. Data came from immunoSEQ multiplex PCR; TCRdb stores just in-frame clones and leaves some out. Among over 200,000 clones listed, approximately 82% were seen once. As to this clone: Its antigen is not known.

CDR3 length: 15 residues. V shed 4 bases and J 6 bases; nucleotides not matched to a gene: 5. CDR1 and CDR2 (germline): SGDLS, YYNGEE. The chain has TRBV9 and TRBJ2-3; TRBD2 matches 13 bases. The sequence came from a male donor in good health and CMV-seronegative. The sample taken for sequencing was PBMCs. CDR3: CASSWTSGSTDTQYF. CDR3 DNA: TGTGCCAGCAGCTGGACTAGCGGGAGTACCGATACGCAGTATTTT.